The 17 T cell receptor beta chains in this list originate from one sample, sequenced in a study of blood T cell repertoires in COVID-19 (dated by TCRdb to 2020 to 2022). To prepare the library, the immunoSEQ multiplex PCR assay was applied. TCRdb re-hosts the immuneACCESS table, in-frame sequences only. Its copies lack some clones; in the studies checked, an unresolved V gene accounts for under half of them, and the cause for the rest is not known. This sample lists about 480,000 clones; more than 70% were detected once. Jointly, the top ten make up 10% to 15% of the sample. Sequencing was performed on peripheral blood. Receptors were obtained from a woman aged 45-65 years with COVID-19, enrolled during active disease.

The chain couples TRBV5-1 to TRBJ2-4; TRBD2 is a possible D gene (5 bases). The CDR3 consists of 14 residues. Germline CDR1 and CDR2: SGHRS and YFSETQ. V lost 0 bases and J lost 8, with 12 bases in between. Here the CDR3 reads CASSLGGVEDIQYF. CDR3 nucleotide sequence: TGCGCCAGCAGCTTGGGGGGAGTCGAGGACATTCAGTACTTC.

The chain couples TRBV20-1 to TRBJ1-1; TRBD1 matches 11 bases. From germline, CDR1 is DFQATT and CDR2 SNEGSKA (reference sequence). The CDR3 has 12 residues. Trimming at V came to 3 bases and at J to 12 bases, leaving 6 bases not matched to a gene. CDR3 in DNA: TGCAGTGCTAGTGAGGGACAGGGGGAAACTTTCTTT. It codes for CSASEGQGETFF.

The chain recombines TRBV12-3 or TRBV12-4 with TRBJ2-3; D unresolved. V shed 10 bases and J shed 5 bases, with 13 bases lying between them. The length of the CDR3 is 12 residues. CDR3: CATSASVDTQYF. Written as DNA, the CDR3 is TGTGCCACGTCAGCGTCTGTAGATACGCAGTATTTT.

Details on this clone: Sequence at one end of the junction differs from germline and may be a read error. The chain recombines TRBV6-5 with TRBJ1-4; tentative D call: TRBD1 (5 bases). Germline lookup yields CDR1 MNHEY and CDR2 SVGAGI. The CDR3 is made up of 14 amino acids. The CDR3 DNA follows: TGTGCCAGCACTTACGCGGGGGGAAATGAAAAACTGTTTTTT. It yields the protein CASTYAGGNEKLFF.

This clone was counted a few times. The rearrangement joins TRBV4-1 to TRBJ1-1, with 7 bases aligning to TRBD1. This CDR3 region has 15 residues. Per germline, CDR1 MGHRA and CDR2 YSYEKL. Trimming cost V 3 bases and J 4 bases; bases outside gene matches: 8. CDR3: CASSHQGGGGTEAFF. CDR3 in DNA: TGCGCCAGCAGCCATCAAGGGGGCGGTGGCACTGAAGCTTTCTTT.

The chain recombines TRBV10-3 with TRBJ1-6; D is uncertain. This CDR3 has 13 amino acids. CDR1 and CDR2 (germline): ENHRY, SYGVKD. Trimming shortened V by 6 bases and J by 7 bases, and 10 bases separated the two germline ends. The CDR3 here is CAISAEGNSPLHF. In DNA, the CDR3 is TGTGCCATCAGCGCCGAGGGAAATTCACCCCTCCACTTT.

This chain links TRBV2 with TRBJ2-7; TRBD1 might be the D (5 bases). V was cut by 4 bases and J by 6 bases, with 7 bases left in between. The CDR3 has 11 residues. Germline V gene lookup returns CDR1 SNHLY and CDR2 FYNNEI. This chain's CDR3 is CASSAGLEQYF. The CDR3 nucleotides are TGTGCCAGCAGTGCAGGGCTCGAGCAGTACTTC.

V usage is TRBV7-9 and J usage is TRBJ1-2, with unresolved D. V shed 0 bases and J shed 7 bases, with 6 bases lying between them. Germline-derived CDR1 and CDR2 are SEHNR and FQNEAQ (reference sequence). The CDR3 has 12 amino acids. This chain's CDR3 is CASSLAEGGYTF. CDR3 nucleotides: TGTGCCAGCAGCTTAGCAGAGGGTGGCTACACCTTC.

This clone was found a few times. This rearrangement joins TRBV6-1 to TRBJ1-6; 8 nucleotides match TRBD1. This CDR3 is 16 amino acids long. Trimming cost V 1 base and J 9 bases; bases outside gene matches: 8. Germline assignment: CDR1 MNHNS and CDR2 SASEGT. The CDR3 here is CASSEGTGKDVSPLHF. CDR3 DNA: TGTGCCAGCAGTGAAGGGACAGGGAAGGATGTTTCACCCCTCCACTTT.

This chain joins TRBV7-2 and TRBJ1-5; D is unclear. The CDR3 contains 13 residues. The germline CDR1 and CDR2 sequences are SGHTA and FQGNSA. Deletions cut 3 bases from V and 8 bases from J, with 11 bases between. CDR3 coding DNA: TGTGCCAGCAGCTTTGTGGGGAGGGAGCCCCAGCATTTT. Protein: CASSFVGREPQHF.

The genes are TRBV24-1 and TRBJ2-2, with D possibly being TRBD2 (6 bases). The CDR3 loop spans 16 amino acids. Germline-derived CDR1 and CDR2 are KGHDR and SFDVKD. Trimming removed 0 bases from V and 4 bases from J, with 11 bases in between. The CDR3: CATSDLGTQFTGELFF. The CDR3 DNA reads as TGTGCCACCAGTGATTTGGGGACTCAGTTCACCGGGGAGCTGTTTTTT.

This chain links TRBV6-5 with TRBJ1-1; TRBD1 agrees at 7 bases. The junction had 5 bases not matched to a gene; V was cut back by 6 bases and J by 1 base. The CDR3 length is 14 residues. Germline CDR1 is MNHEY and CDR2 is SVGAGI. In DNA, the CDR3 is TGTGCCAGCAGGCCCTACAGGGGGAACACTGAAGCTTTCTTT. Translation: CASRPYRGNTEAFF.

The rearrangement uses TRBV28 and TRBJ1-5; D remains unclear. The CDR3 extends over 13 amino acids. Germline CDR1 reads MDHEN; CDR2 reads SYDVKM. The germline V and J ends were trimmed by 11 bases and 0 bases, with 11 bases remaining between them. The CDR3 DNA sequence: TGTGCCTCTCGGTTTACTAGCAATCAGCCCCAGCATTTT. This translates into CASRFTSNQPQHF.

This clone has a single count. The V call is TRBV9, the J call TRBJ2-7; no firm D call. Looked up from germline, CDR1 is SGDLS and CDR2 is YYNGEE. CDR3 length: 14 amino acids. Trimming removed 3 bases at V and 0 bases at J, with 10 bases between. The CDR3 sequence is CASSGLRASYEQYF. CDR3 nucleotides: TGTGCCAGCAGCGGACTCCGAGCCTCCTACGAGCAGTACTTC.

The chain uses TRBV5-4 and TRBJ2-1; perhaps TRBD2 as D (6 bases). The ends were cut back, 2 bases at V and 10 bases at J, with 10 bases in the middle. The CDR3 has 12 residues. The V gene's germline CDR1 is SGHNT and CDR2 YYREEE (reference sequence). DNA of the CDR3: TGTGCCAGCAGCTTTATCGGGGGAGAGCAGTTCTTC. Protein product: CASSFIGGEQFF.

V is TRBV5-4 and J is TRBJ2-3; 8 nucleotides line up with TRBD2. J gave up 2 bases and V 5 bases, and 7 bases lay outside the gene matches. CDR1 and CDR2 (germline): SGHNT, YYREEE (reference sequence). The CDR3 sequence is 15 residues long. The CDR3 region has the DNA TGTGCCAGCAGAAAATGGACTAGCAACACAGATACGCAGTATTTT. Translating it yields CASRKWTSNTDTQYF.

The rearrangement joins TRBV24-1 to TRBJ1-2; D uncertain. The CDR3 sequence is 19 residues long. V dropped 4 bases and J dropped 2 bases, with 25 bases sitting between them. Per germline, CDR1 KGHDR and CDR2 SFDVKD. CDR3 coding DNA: TGTGCCACCAGTGAGTTGGGTTTGAACGGTCATTCCCTCAACTATGGCTACACCTTC. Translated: CATSELGLNGHSLNYGYTF.